This record looks at one T cell receptor beta chain sequence and its context. The data derive from a study of shared clonotypes between healthy human individuals. CD45RO-negative CD8 cells positively selected for CCR7 made up the naive population, which excluded terminally differentiated effector memory CD45RA+ cells. Authors' methods: Filtering differed, since immunoSEQ gave only junction sequences and no quality scores. Using immunoSEQ multiplex PCR, the repertoire was profiled, and TCRdb retains in-frame clones only, with some absent. V, J and clone size were drawn from that table, and D and trimming were deduced from the DNA. The sample consists of under 1 million clones, roughly 92% of them appearing once. The V end was cut by 7 bases, the J end by 8 bases, with 21 bases between. The CDR3 has 15 residues. Germline lookup yields CDR1 MDHEN and CDR2 SYDVKM.

Sequenced: naive CD8+ T cells sorted from blood. The gene calls are TRBV28 and TRBJ2-1, with D maybe TRBD1 (6 bases). The receptor comes from a man aged 30 to 45 in good health. CDR3 amino acids: CASTGGQFYPDEQFF. The CDR3 bases are TGTGCCAGCACTGGGGGACAATTTTACCCCGATGAGCAGTTCTTC.